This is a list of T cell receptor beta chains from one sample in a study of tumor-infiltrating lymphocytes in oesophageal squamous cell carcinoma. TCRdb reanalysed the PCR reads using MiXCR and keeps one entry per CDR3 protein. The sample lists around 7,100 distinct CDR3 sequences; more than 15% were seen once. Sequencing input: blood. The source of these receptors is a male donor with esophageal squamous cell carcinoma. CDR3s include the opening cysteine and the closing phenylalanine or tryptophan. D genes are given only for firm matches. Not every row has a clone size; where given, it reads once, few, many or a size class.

cdr3_nt: TGTGCCAGCAGCTTGGAACCCAGGGTTTCCAATGGCTACACCTTC
cdr3_aa: CASSLEPRVSNGYTF
j_call: TRBJ1-2
v_call: TRBV5-4
clone_size: many
d_call: .

cdr3_nt: TGTGCCAGCAGGGGACAGGGGAGGGAGACCCAGTACTTC
cdr3_aa: CASRGQGRETQYF
j_call: TRBJ2-5
v_call: TRBV27
clone_size: few
d_call: TRBD1

cdr3_nt: TGTGCCAGCAGCTTAGTTAGCCCGGGGCAGGGCGAGTCCTACGAGCAGTACTTC
cdr3_aa: CASSLVSPGQGESYEQYF
j_call: TRBJ2-7
v_call: TRBV11-2
clone_size: many
d_call: .

cdr3_nt: TGCAGTGCTAGAGATTGGACTAGCGGGGGCCCTAGGGGGACCCAGTACTTC
cdr3_aa: CSARDWTSGGPRGTQYF
j_call: TRBJ2-5
v_call: TRBV20-1
clone_size: .
d_call: TRBD2

cdr3_nt: TGTGCCAGCAGCTTTGGGGGCAGTTGGTCCTACGAGCAGTACTTC
cdr3_aa: CASSFGGSWSYEQYF
j_call: TRBJ2-7
v_call: TRBV7-9
clone_size: medium-sized
d_call: .

cdr3_nt: TGTGCCAGCAGTCACGACAGGGTGAACACTGAAGCTTTCTTT
cdr3_aa: CASSHDRVNTEAFF
j_call: TRBJ1-1
v_call: TRBV2
clone_size: few
d_call: TRBD1

cdr3_nt: TGTGCCAGCTCACCACTGTCTAGCATAACCTACGAGCAGTACTTC
cdr3_aa: CASSPLSSITYEQYF
j_call: TRBJ2-7
v_call: TRBV18
clone_size: many
d_call: .

cdr3_nt: TGTGCCAGCAGTTACGGACTAGCGGGGGGGCTGAAAGATACGCAGTATTTT
cdr3_aa: CASSYGLAGGLKDTQYF
j_call: TRBJ2-3
v_call: TRBV28
clone_size: many
d_call: TRBD2

cdr3_nt: TGCGCCAGCAGCTCAACAGGGACTGGTGTTGAAGCTTTCTTT
cdr3_aa: CASSSTGTGVEAFF
j_call: TRBJ1-1
v_call: TRBV5-1
clone_size: many
d_call: .

cdr3_nt: TGTGCCAGCAGCTTGGCCGGGGCTAGCGGGGGGGCCCTCGAGCAGTACTTC
cdr3_aa: CASSLAGASGGALEQYF
j_call: TRBJ2-7
v_call: TRBV5-4
clone_size: .
d_call: TRBD2

cdr3_nt: TGTGCCAGCAGCTCAAACCCTGACGGGCTGCACAATGAGCAGTTCTTC
cdr3_aa: CASSSNPDGLHNEQFF
j_call: TRBJ2-1
v_call: TRBV7-8
clone_size: large
d_call: .

cdr3_nt: TGTGCCAGCAGCACGGGAAGGGGACAAGAGACCCAGTACTTC
cdr3_aa: CASSTGRGQETQYF
j_call: TRBJ2-5
v_call: TRBV7-2
clone_size: .
d_call: .

cdr3_nt: TGTGCCAGCAGCTTGGTACTGAGCGCCCAAGAGACCCAGTACTTC
cdr3_aa: CASSLVLSAQETQYF
j_call: TRBJ2-5
v_call: TRBV7-9
clone_size: large
d_call: .

cdr3_nt: TGTGCCAGCAGTGGACAGGGAAGGGACCCGGAGACCCAGTACTTC
cdr3_aa: CASSGQGRDPETQYF
j_call: TRBJ2-5
v_call: TRBV6-1
clone_size: medium-sized
d_call: TRBD1

cdr3_nt: TGTGCCAGCAGCTTAAGGGGGGCGCGCAATGAGCAGTTCTTC
cdr3_aa: CASSLRGARNEQFF
j_call: TRBJ2-1
v_call: TRBV11-1
clone_size: medium-sized
d_call: .

cdr3_nt: TGTGCCACCAGTGATCCGGATGCCCGGGGGGAGGGCTACAATGAGCAGTTCTTC
cdr3_aa: CATSDPDARGEGYNEQFF
j_call: TRBJ2-1
v_call: TRBV24-1
clone_size: many
d_call: TRBD2

cdr3_nt: TGTGCCAGTAACTTACAGGGGATCGGTAATTCACCCCTCCACTTC
cdr3_aa: CASNLQGIGNSPLHF
j_call: TRBJ2-5
v_call: TRBV19
clone_size: .
d_call: TRBD1

cdr3_nt: TGCGCCAGCAGCTTGGTAGGTCGCGCAGATACGCAGTATTTT
cdr3_aa: CASSLVGRADTQYF
j_call: TRBJ2-3
v_call: TRBV5-1
clone_size: many
d_call: .

cdr3_nt: TGTGCCAGCAGTTTAGGGGTTACCGGGTTCTACACCTTC
cdr3_aa: CASSLGVTGFYTF
j_call: TRBJ1-2
v_call: TRBV7-2
clone_size: medium-sized
d_call: .

cdr3_nt: TGTGCCAGCAGTGACGAGGGAAGCTCCTACGAGCAGTACTTC
cdr3_aa: CASSDEGSSYEQYF
j_call: TRBJ2-7
v_call: TRBV6-1
clone_size: medium-sized
d_call: .

cdr3_nt: TGTGCCAGCAGCCGTGCGGCAGCGGACGTCTACGAGCAGTTCTTC
cdr3_aa: CASSRAAADVYEQFF
j_call: TRBJ2-1
v_call: TRBV5-3
clone_size: few
d_call: .

cdr3_nt: TGTGCCAGCAGCTTGGATGGCGGGGGTAACAATGAGCAGTTCTTC
cdr3_aa: CASSLDGGGNNEQFF
j_call: TRBJ2-1
v_call: TRBV5-4
clone_size: many
d_call: TRBD2

cdr3_nt: TGTGCCACCAGGACGCAGGGGGCCCATGGCTACACCTTC
cdr3_aa: CATRTQGAHGYTF
j_call: TRBJ1-2
v_call: TRBV24-1
clone_size: once
d_call: TRBD1

cdr3_nt: TGTGCCAGCAGCCGAGATTTTCGGGGCCACAATGAGCAGTTCTTC
cdr3_aa: CASSRDFRGHNEQFF
j_call: TRBJ2-1
v_call: TRBV3-1
clone_size: .
d_call: .

cdr3_nt: TGTGCCAGCGGGGACAGGGTAGATCAGCCCCAGCATTTT
cdr3_aa: CASGDRVDQPQHF
j_call: TRBJ1-5
v_call: TRBV7-2
clone_size: medium-sized
d_call: TRBD1

cdr3_nt: TGTGCCAGTTTTACAGGGCCCACTGAAGCTTTCTTT
cdr3_aa: CASFTGPTEAFF
j_call: TRBJ1-1
v_call: TRBV19
clone_size: many
d_call: .

cdr3_nt: TGTGCCAGCAGTTTTGGTTGGCAGGGGACGAATCAGCCCCAGCATTTT
cdr3_aa: CASSFGWQGTNQPQHF
j_call: TRBJ1-5
v_call: TRBV6-1
clone_size: many
d_call: .

cdr3_nt: TGTGCCAGCAGTTTAGCCGGTGATGAGCAGTTCTTC
cdr3_aa: CASSLAGDEQFF
j_call: TRBJ2-1
v_call: TRBV12-3/TRBV12-4
clone_size: large
d_call: .

cdr3_nt: TGTGCCAGCAGCCGGACAGGTTCCCCCCATGGCTACACCTTC
cdr3_aa: CASSRTGSPHGYTF
j_call: TRBJ1-2
v_call: TRBV5-8
clone_size: .
d_call: TRBD1

cdr3_nt: TGTGCAAGTCGCTTAGCCGACAGGGTCTATGGCTACACCTTC
cdr3_aa: CASRLADRVYGYTF
j_call: TRBJ1-2
v_call: TRBV12-2
clone_size: .
d_call: .

cdr3_nt: TGTGCCAGCAGTTCCTCCCGGACAGGGGCAACAGATACGCAGTATTTT
cdr3_aa: CASSSSRTGATDTQYF
j_call: TRBJ2-3
v_call: TRBV27
clone_size: many
d_call: TRBD1

cdr3_nt: TGTGCCAGCCAGGTGTTTAGACAGCTGAACACCGGGGAGCTGTACTTC
cdr3_aa: CASQVFRQLNTGELYF
j_call: TRBJ2-5
v_call: TRBV12-3/TRBV12-4
clone_size: .
d_call: .

cdr3_nt: TGTGCCAGTAGGGAGAGCTCCTACAATGAGCAGTTCTTC
cdr3_aa: CASRESSYNEQFF
j_call: TRBJ2-1
v_call: TRBV19
clone_size: many
d_call: .